The 7 T cell receptor beta chains in this list originate from one sample, sequenced in a study of T-cell memory formation after mild COVID-19. TCRdb reanalysed the 5' RACE reads using MiXCR and keeps one entry per CDR3 protein. Here the sample spans a few hundred thousand distinct CDR3 sequences, 20% to 30% being singletons. Source material: PBMCs or a T cell subset sorted from them (not recorded which). The receptors stem from an adult woman who had mild COVID-19 (a few samples of this study predate the infection). Cell type and time point are not known.

The chain uses TRBV15 and TRBJ1-1; D gene uncertain. CDR3 length: 13 residues. The germline CDR1 and CDR2 sequences are LNHNV and YYDKDF (reference sequence). Trimming took 2 bases from V and 4 from J, leaving 8 bases between them. The CDR3 DNA is TGTGCCACCAGCAGACCGGTAGGCACTGAAGCTTTCTTT. Translation gives CATSRPVGTEAFF.

The rearrangement joins TRBV15 to TRBJ1-2; D unclear. Germline V gene sequence: CDR1 LNHNV, CDR2 YYDKDF (reference sequence). The CDR3 covers 17 residues. V gave up 0 bases and J gave up 6 bases, with 20 bases separating them. The CDR3 DNA is TGTGCCACCAGCAGAGATCGAGGCAGTACCCGGGCCCATGGCTACACCTTC. Translating it yields CATSRDRGSTRAHGYTF.

V and J are TRBV23-1 and TRBJ2-6; D is uncertain. TRBV23-1 is an ORF, with its function uncertain. V was pared by 1 base and J by 2 bases, with 12 bases between. This CDR3 spans 17 amino acids. The CDR3 nucleotides are TGCGCCAGCAGTCAATTGCAAAAGTCCCCTGGGGCCAACGTCCTGACTTTC. It specifies CASSQLQKSPGANVLTF.

This clonotype was counted between two and nine times. The chain combines TRBV7-6 with TRBJ2-7; possibly TRBD2 for D (6 bases). The CDR3 totals 14 residues. CDR1 and CDR2 (germline): SGHVS, FNYEAQ. V lost 4 bases and J lost 5, with 15 bases in between. Written as DNA, the CDR3 is TGTGCCAGCAGCTCGCTACTAGCTCAGGACGAGCAGTACTTC. It codes for CASSSLLAQDEQYF.

V usage is TRBV13 and J usage is TRBJ1-5, with 7 bases lining up with TRBD1. Germline CDR1 reads PRHDT; CDR2 reads FYEKMQ (reference sequence). Trimming removed 10 bases from V and 7 bases from J; junction bases left unmatched: 10. The CDR3 loop spans 13 amino acids. The CDR3 protein is CATSYRGAQPQHF. The CDR3 coding sequence is TGTGCCACCTCGTACAGGGGAGCCCAGCCCCAGCATTTT.

V usage is TRBV7-9 and J usage is TRBJ1-1; D not certain. The CDR3 runs 13 residues. Trimming shortened V by 5 bases and J by 5 bases, and 12 bases separated the two germline ends. CDR1 SEHNR and CDR2 FQNEAQ come from the germline V gene (reference sequence). The CDR3 sequence: CASSGITWTEAFF. The CDR3 bases are TGTGCCAGCAGCGGTATAACTTGGACTGAAGCTTTCTTT.

The V and J genes are TRBV9 and TRBJ2-5; D gene uncertain. There are 16 residues in the CDR3. V gave up 4 bases and J gave up 5 bases, with 21 bases separating them. The germline gives CDR1 SGDLS, CDR2 YYNGEE. The CDR3, as DNA: TGTGCCAGCAGCTCCCGACCGGGTCTAAGGTGGGAGACCCAGTACTTC. Encoded protein: CASSSRPGLRWETQYF.